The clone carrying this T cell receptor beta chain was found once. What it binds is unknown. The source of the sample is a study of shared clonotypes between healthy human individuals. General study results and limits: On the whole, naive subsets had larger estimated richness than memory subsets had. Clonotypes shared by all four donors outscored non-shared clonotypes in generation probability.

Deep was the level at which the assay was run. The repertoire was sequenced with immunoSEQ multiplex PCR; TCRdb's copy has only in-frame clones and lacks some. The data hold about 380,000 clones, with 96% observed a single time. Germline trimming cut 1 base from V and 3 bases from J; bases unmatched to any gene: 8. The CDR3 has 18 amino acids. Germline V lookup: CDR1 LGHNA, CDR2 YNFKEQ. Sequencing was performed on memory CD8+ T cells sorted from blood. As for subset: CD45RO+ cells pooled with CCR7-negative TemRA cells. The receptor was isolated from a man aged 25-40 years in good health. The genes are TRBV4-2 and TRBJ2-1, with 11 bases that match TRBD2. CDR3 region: CASSQVSGTSGDYNEQFF. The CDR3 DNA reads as TGTGCCAGCAGCCAAGTTTCCGGGACTAGCGGAGACTACAATGAGCAGTTCTTC.